A single sample gave rise to the 20 T cell receptor beta chains below, sequenced in a study of shared clonotypes between healthy human individuals (dated by TCRdb to about 2020). Libraries were constructed by the immunoSEQ multiplex PCR assay. In its TCRdb copy, this immuneACCESS table keeps in-frame sequences only and misses some clones. Where compared with another copy, unresolved V genes explain less than half of these, and the others have no known cause. This sample gives 450,000 to 500,000 clones in total; 70% to 85% of them show up just once. Of the sample, about 12% falls within the top ten clones. Sequencing input: PBMCs. These TCRs come from a woman between 40 and 50 years old in good health. Some clones in this sample may be carry-over from other donors' samples.

This chain connects TRBV29-1 to TRBJ2-3, with TRBD1 matching 10 bases. Germline CDR1 is SQVTM and CDR2 is ANQGSEA. This CDR3 region has 14 residues. V was pared by 8 bases and J by 2 bases, with 7 bases of the junction left unmatched. CDR3: CSLSGTGDTDTQYF. For the CDR3, the DNA is TGCAGCCTAAGCGGGACAGGGGACACAGATACGCAGTATTTT.

The CDR3 loop is CSVGGTSGHTDTQYF. The CDR3 DNA follows: TGCAGCGTTGGAGGGACTAGCGGTCACACAGATACGCAGTATTTT. The V gene is TRBV29-1, the J gene TRBJ2-3; TRBD2 aligns across 11 bases. The J segment lost 2 bases and the V segment lost 4 bases, leaving 5 bases of the junction unmatched. Germline CDR1 reads SQVTM; CDR2 reads ANQGSEA. There are 15 residues in the CDR3.

About this clone itself: At one of its ends the junction is not consistent with the germline gene, which may arise from a read error. The sample contains more than one DNA sequence encoding this CDR3. CDR3 residues: CASSLGSHNEQFF. The DNA of the CDR3 is TGTGCCAGCAGCTTAGGCTCCCACAATGAGCAGTTCTTC. The chain carries TRBV7-2 and TRBJ2-1; the D is unclear. The germline V gene has CDR1 SGHTA and CDR2 FQGNSA. This CDR3 region has 13 residues.

The chain carries TRBV7-3 and TRBJ2-2; perhaps TRBD2 as D (6 bases). The V and J ends lost 2 bases and 5 bases respectively, with 15 bases between them. The length of the CDR3 is 16 residues. Germline CDR1 SGHTA, CDR2 FQGTGA. The CDR3 spells CASSLGTPGGTGELFF. Written as DNA, the CDR3 is TGTGCCAGCAGCTTAGGGACTCCAGGAGGGACCGGGGAGCTGTTTTTT.

This chain links TRBV7-8 with TRBJ2-1; D may be TRBD2 (6 bases). The germline V gene encodes CDR1 SGHVS and CDR2 FQNEAQ. The CDR3 covers 16 residues. V was shortened by 6 bases and J by 1 base, with 16 bases between the two germline ends. The CDR3 sequence is CASRKLGGGSYNEQFF. CDR3 sequence (DNA): TGTGCCAGCAGGAAGCTCGGGGGTGGGTCCTACAATGAGCAGTTCTTC.

This chain uses TRBV5-1 with TRBJ2-5, with D maybe TRBD2 (5 bases). Looked up from germline, CDR1 is SGHRS and CDR2 is YFSETQ. The CDR3 consists of 15 residues. Trimming pared 6 bases from V and 2 bases from J, leaving 17 bases between. CDR3 region: CASTNRGSVQETQYF. DNA for the CDR3: TGCGCCAGCACCAACCGGGGTAGCGTACAAGAGACCCAGTACTTC.

The chain is built from TRBV11-2 and TRBJ2-7; TRBD1 might be the D (5 bases). Germline V lookup: CDR1 SGHAT, CDR2 FQNNGV. CDR3 length: 13 amino acids. V was trimmed by 3 bases and J by 6 bases, leaving 12 bases between them. CDR3 in amino acids: CASSFTGSPEQYF. The CDR3 DNA is TGTGCCAGCAGCTTCACAGGTTCCCCCGAGCAGTACTTC.

Comments on this clone: Other DNA sequences from this sample encode an identical CDR3 as well. The rearrangement joins TRBV9 to TRBJ2-2; D might be TRBD2 (6 bases). The ends were cut back, 0 bases at V and 4 bases at J, with 10 bases in the middle. Germline V gene lookup returns CDR1 SGDLS and CDR2 YYNGEE. The CDR3 totals 15 residues. The CDR3 region has the DNA TGTGCCAGCAGCGTAGGGGGGGATCCCACCGGGGAGCTGTTTTTT. It specifies CASSVGGDPTGELFF.

The chain has TRBV6-5 and TRBJ2-7; D is perhaps TRBD2 (5 bases). Germline loops: CDR1 MNHEY, CDR2 SVGAGI. The CDR3 totals 11 residues. Trimming left V 6 bases short and J 2 bases short, with 5 bases between. CDR3 coding DNA: TGTGCCAGCAGGCGGGCCTACGAGCAGTACTTC. Amino acid sequence: CASRRAYEQYF.

The chain employs TRBV4-3 and TRBJ2-7; D gene uncertain. V lost 5 bases, J lost 2 bases, and 13 bases lay in between. In germline, CDR1 is LGHNA, CDR2 YSLEER. The CDR3 totals 14 residues. CDR3 coding DNA: TGCGCCAGCAGCGCCCGTCTGGGTCCCTACGAGCAGTACTTC. Amino acids: CASSARLGPYEQYF.

On this clone itself: At one end, the junction sequence differs from germline, possibly due to a read error. This chain links TRBV11-3 with TRBJ2-2; D possibly corresponds to TRBD2 (6 bases). The CDR3 totals 14 residues. Germline loops: CDR1 SGHNT, CDR2 YENEEA. The CDR3 here is CASSIDGGTGELFF. The DNA for the CDR3 is TGTGCCAGCAGCATAGACGGGGGCACCGGGGAGCTGTTTTTT.

The V gene is TRBV11-2, the J gene TRBJ2-2; tentative D call: TRBD2 (5 bases). CDR3 size: 16 residues. Per germline, CDR1 SGHAT and CDR2 FQNNGV. V was trimmed by 5 bases and J by 4 bases, leaving 17 bases between them. CDR3 DNA: TGTGCCAGCAGCAACAGTAGGACTCGCTCCACCGGGGAGCTGTTTTTT. This encodes CASSNSRTRSTGELFF.

This chain uses TRBV15 with TRBJ2-7; D may be TRBD1 (6 bases). CDR1 LNHNV and CDR2 YYDKDF come from the germline V gene (reference sequence). The V end was cut by 0 bases, the J end by 5 bases, with 11 bases between. This CDR3 is built from 14 residues. This CDR3 is CATSRDRGPHEQYF. CDR3 DNA sequence: TGTGCCACCAGCAGAGACAGGGGTCCCCACGAGCAGTACTTC.

The V and J genes are TRBV18 and TRBJ2-5; D is unresolved. Trimming cost V 0 bases and J 2 bases, with 10 bases left between them. The CDR3 runs 15 residues. Germline V gene lookup returns CDR1 KGHSH and CDR2 LQKENI. CDR3 sequence reads: CASSPPSGRQETQYF. The CDR3 nucleotides are TGTGCCAGCTCACCACCCTCCGGCCGGCAAGAGACCCAGTACTTC.

This chain links TRBV27 with TRBJ2-5; D is undetermined. Germline assignment: CDR1 MNHEY and CDR2 SMNVEV (reference sequence). The CDR3 length is 14 residues. The ends were cut back, 5 bases at V and 5 bases at J, with 15 bases in the middle. CDR3: CASSQSRYRETQYF. Written as DNA, the CDR3 is TGTGCCAGCAGTCAATCCCGGTATCGGGAGACCCAGTACTTC.

Details on this clone: A read error likely explains this, since a far larger clone differs by one base. Within the sample, other DNA sequences also encode this same CDR3. The V and J genes are TRBV18 and TRBJ1-2; D gene uncertain. The V gene lost 0 bases and the J gene lost 3 bases, with 2 bases spanning the gap. Per the germline V gene, CDR1 is KGHSH and CDR2 is LQKENI. The CDR3 contains 12 residues. CDR3 sequence (DNA): TGTGCCAGCTCACCACCGGACTATGGCTACACCTTC. Translating gives CASSPPDYGYTF.

The chain recombines TRBV4-2 with TRBJ2-4; 7 nucleotides agree with TRBD2. J lost 8 bases, V lost 8 bases, and 18 bases had no gene match. The length of the CDR3 is 16 residues. Germline V gene sequence: CDR1 LGHNA, CDR2 YNFKEQ. CDR3 protein: CASYNSGGPGGDIQYF. The CDR3 region has the DNA TGTGCCAGCTACAACTCGGGAGGCCCGGGGGGTGACATTCAGTACTTC.

This clone was picked up one time. The V and J genes are TRBV7-9 and TRBJ2-7; TRBD2 matches at 11 bases. V lost 4 bases and J lost 0; bases outside the gene matches: 8. The germline V gene encodes CDR1 SEHNR and CDR2 FQNEAQ (reference sequence). CDR3 size: 17 residues. The CDR3 here is CASSSGPTSGSSYEQYF. DNA of the CDR3: TGTGCCAGCAGCTCCGGGCCCACTAGCGGGAGCTCCTACGAGCAGTACTTC.

The rearrangement joins TRBV9 to TRBJ2-7, with a tentative D call TRBD1 (7 bases). Germline V gene data show CDR1 as SGDLS and CDR2 as YYNGEE. The length of the CDR3 is 16 residues. The germline V and J ends were trimmed by 0 bases and 2 bases, with 15 bases remaining between them. The CDR3 spells CASSVGGDSLTYEQYF. CDR3 coding DNA: TGTGCCAGCAGCGTAGGGGGGGACAGCCTTACCTACGAGCAGTACTTC. The complete variable domain, with remaining parts taken from reference TRBV9 and TRBJ2-7, reads DSGVTQTPKHLITATGQRVTLRCSPRSGDLSVYWYQQSLDQGLQFLIQYYNGEERAKGNILERFSAQQFPDLHSELNLSSLELGDSALYFCASSVGGDSLTYEQYFGPGTRLTVT.

The table lists this clone with a few counts. The chain has TRBV7-3 and TRBJ2-1; TRBD1 or TRBD2 may be the D gene (5 bases each). Between the trimmed V and J ends, which lost 0 bases and 12 bases, there was a span of 12 bases. CDR3 length equals 13 residues. The germline gives CDR1 SGHTA, CDR2 FQGTGA. CDR3 sequence: CASSLTVSGRQFF. DNA of the CDR3: TGTGCCAGCAGCTTAACAGTCTCGGGACGGCAGTTCTTC.